These 32 T cell receptor beta chains were sequenced from one sample in a study of control samples from healthy donors and cancer patients. Repertoires were generated with immunoSEQ multiplex PCR, while TCRdb's copy carries only in-frame clones and drops some. The repertoire holds approximately 60,000 clones, with about nine tenths as singletons. Specimen: PBMCs. These receptor sequences come from a woman aged 50 to 65 with colorectal cancer.

This clone was detected only once. This chain joins TRBV2 and TRBJ2-1, with a possible D match to TRBD1 (6 bases). Trimming removed 6 bases at V and 6 bases at J, with 12 bases between. CDR1 is SNHLY, CDR2 FYNNEI, per germline. The CDR3 loop spans 13 amino acids. The DNA of the CDR3 is TGTGCCAGCAGCGCACAGGGTAGCAATGAGCAGTTCTTC. This translates into CASSAQGSNEQFF. Drawing the rest from reference TRBV2 and TRBJ2-1, the complete variable domain is EPEVTQTPSHQVTQMGQEVILRCVPISNHLYFYWYRQILGQKVEFLVSFYNNEISEKSEIFDDQFSVERPDGSNFTLKIRSTKLEDSAMYFCASSAQGSNEQFFGPGTRLTVL.

The chain combines TRBV5-1 with TRBJ2-7; D perhaps matches TRBD1 (5 bases). This CDR3 contains 15 residues. Trimming pared 8 bases from V and 0 bases from J, leaving 18 bases between. Per the germline V gene, CDR1 is SGHRS and CDR2 is YFSETQ. The CDR3 protein is CASQNQAGPSYEQYF. DNA for the CDR3: TGCGCCAGTCAGAATCAGGCAGGGCCCTCCTACGAGCAGTACTTC.

V usage is TRBV12-3 or TRBV12-4 and J usage is TRBJ2-2; D ambiguous. V lost 5 bases to trimming and J lost 7 bases, with 8 bases between them. CDR3 length equals 12 residues. The CDR3 region has the DNA TGTGCCAGCAGTCTCCCAATCGGGGAGCTGTTTTTT. Protein product: CASSLPIGELFF.

The CDR3 loop reads CASSEAQGGNYGYTF. The CDR3 nucleotides are TGTGCCAGCAGTGAAGCCCAGGGGGGAAACTATGGCTACACCTTC. V and J are TRBV25-1 and TRBJ1-2; TRBD1 matches 7 bases. This CDR3 has 15 residues. V gave up 2 bases and J gave up 2 bases; unmatched junction bases: 5. Germline lookup yields CDR1 MGHDK and CDR2 SYGVNS.

V and J are TRBV5-1 and TRBJ2-7; no definite D call. V lost 2 bases to trimming and J lost 6 bases, with 27 bases between them. The germline CDR1 and CDR2 sequences are SGHRS and YFSETQ. The CDR3 has 18 residues. CDR3 DNA sequence: TGCGCCAGCAGCTTTGGACGGCTTGTGCTCTCTCTGCCTCTCGAGCAGTACTTC. Translated: CASSFGRLVLSLPLEQYF. The entire variable domain, with the rest obtained from reference TRBV5-1 and TRBJ2-7, is as follows: KAGVTQTPRYLIKTRGQQVTLSCSPISGHRSVSWYQQTPGQGLQFLFEYFSETQRNKGNFPGRFSGRQFSNSRSEMNVSTLELGDSALYLCASSFGRLVLSLPLEQYFGPGTRLTVT.

The chain recombines TRBV19 with TRBJ1-5; D remains ambiguous. Germline-derived CDR1 and CDR2 are LNHDA and SQIVND (reference sequence). The V end was cut by 1 base, the J end by 12 bases, with 13 bases between. The CDR3 is 13 amino acids. In DNA form, the CDR3 reads TGTGCCAGTAGTATAGGTAGGGCGGAGGACCAGCATTTT. This gives the protein CASSIGRAEDQHF.

V gene TRBV6-5 combines with J gene TRBJ2-4, with no clear D. CDR1 is MNHEY and CDR2 is SVGAGI in the germline V gene. Trimming shortened V by 8 bases and J by 0 bases, and 14 bases separated the two germline ends. The CDR3 is 15 residues long. DNA for the CDR3: TGTGCCAGCTGCCCCTCGACTGGAGCCAAAAACATTCAGTACTTC. Amino acid sequence: CASCPSTGAKNIQYF.

This clone showed up just once. This rearrangement joins TRBV29-1 to TRBJ2-5, with D perhaps TRBD2 (5 bases). This CDR3 has 13 amino acids. With 6 bases removed from V and 5 bases from J, the gap between germline ends came to 16 bases. Germline V lookup: CDR1 SQVTM, CDR2 ANQGSEA. CDR3 DNA sequence: TGCAGCGTGACGGGATCTGGAGCGGAGACCCAGTACTTC. Translated: CSVTGSGAETQYF.

The chain uses TRBV18 and TRBJ2-7; 9 bases align to TRBD1. The CDR3 is made up of 16 amino acids. V dropped 2 bases and J dropped 4; count of bases not matched to a gene: 9. From germline, CDR1 is KGHSH and CDR2 LQKENI. The CDR3 here is CASSPSLGQGRYEQYF. The CDR3 region has the DNA TGTGCCAGCTCACCATCCCTGGGACAGGGAAGATACGAGCAGTACTTC.

This clone was counted between two and nine times. The chain employs TRBV27 and TRBJ1-1; D not resolved. Between the trimmed V and J ends, which lost 10 bases and 6 bases, there was a span of 12 bases. This CDR3 region has 11 residues. Germline-derived CDR1 and CDR2 are MNHEY and SMNVEV (reference sequence). The CDR3 loop is CATRQTPEAFF. CDR3 in DNA: TGTGCCACCAGGCAGACCCCTGAAGCTTTCTTT.

The J gene is TRBJ2-7, the V gene TRBV3-1 (or the pseudogene TRBV3-2); the match to TRBD1 covers 7 bases. The CDR3 loop spans 17 amino acids. Trimming took 4 bases from V and 0 from J; bases not matched to a gene: 12. The germline CDR1 and CDR2 sequences are LGHDT and YNNKEL (reference sequence). The CDR3 DNA sequence: TGTGCCAGCAGCCCCAGTAGGTACAGGGGCAGCTCCTACGAGCAGTACTTC. It codes for CASSPSRYRGSSYEQYF.

The J gene is TRBJ2-3, the V gene TRBV6-5; a possible D gene is TRBD1 (5 bases). V lost 2 bases, J lost 4 bases, and 7 bases lay in between. Per the germline V gene, CDR1 is MNHEY and CDR2 is SVGAGI. This CDR3 is 13 amino acids long. The DNA of the CDR3 is TGTGCCAGCAGTTACGAGACAGCAGATACGCAGTATTTT. Its protein is CASSYETADTQYF.

This chain joins TRBV13 and TRBJ1-4, with D hard to call. The CDR3 runs 14 residues. Germline V gene data show CDR1 as PRHDT and CDR2 as FYEKMQ (reference sequence). Trimming removed 5 bases from V and 1 base from J, with 8 bases in between. The CDR3 spells CASSRRETNEKLFF. The CDR3 DNA reads as TGTGCCAGCAGCCGACGTGAAACTAATGAAAAACTGTTTTTT. The full variable domain, in which reference TRBV13 and TRBJ1-4 provide the parts outside the CDR3, is AAGVIQSPRHLIKEKRETATLKCYPIPRHDTVYWYQQGPGQDPQFLISFYEKMQSDKGSIPDRFSAQQFSDYHSELNMSSLELGDSALYFCASSRRETNEKLFFGSGTQLSVL.

The chain links TRBV6-5 to TRBJ1-1; the D is unclear. The ends were cut back, 2 bases at V and 1 base at J, with 8 bases in the middle. Germline V gene sequence: CDR1 MNHEY, CDR2 SVGAGI. The CDR3 runs to 14 residues. The CDR3 here is CASSYTASNTEAFF. CDR3 sequence (DNA): TGTGCCAGCAGTTACACAGCCTCGAACACTGAAGCTTTCTTT.

This chain links TRBV30 with TRBJ1-1; no definite D call. Germline CDR1 GTSNPN, CDR2 SVGIG (reference sequence). Trimming cost V 0 bases and J 0 bases, with 8 bases left between them. This CDR3 region has 14 residues. CDR3 sequence: CAWSVLGMNTEAFF. CDR3 coding DNA: TGTGCCTGGAGTGTTTTAGGCATGAACACTGAAGCTTTCTTT.

The V call is TRBV5-1, the J call TRBJ1-2; D uncertain. The V gene's germline CDR1 is SGHRS and CDR2 YFSETQ. Between the trimmed V and J ends, which lost 0 bases and 8 bases, there was a span of 8 bases. The CDR3 sequence is 12 residues long. CDR3 DNA sequence: TGCGCCAGCAGCTTGGTAGGATACGGCTACACCTTC. Translation gives CASSLVGYGYTF.

Written as DNA, the CDR3 is TGTGCCAGTAGTATAGTAGGGGGGCTAAATCAGCCCCAGCATTTT. It encodes CASSIVGGLNQPQHF. The chain recombines TRBV19 with TRBJ1-5; a weak D match, TRBD1 (6 bases). The CDR3 loop spans 15 amino acids. Deletions cut 1 base from V and 4 bases from J, with 11 bases between. From germline, CDR1 is LNHDA and CDR2 SQIVND (reference sequence).

The gene calls are TRBV19 and TRBJ1-2, with D possibly TRBD1 on 5 matching bases. Germline V lookup: CDR1 LNHDA, CDR2 SQIVND (reference sequence). V lost 5 bases and J 8 bases, leaving 21 bases between the germline ends. The length of the CDR3 is 15 residues. The DNA of the CDR3 is TGTGCCAGTAGTCTTGCGGGGGTAGGCTGGAAAGGCTACACCTTC. Amino acid sequence: CASSLAGVGWKGYTF.

The J gene is TRBJ1-1, the V gene TRBV14; D gene ambiguous. Germline CDR1 and CDR2: SGHDN and FVKESK. V dropped 3 bases and J dropped 1 base, with 12 bases sitting between them. This CDR3 is 15 amino acids long. In nucleotides, the CDR3 is TGTGCCAGCAGCCAGCGGGGTTTACGGAACACTGAAGCTTTCTTT. This codes for CASSQRGLRNTEAFF.

The chain employs TRBV19 and TRBJ1-2, with D unclear. Germline lookup yields CDR1 LNHDA and CDR2 SQIVND (reference sequence). This CDR3 is 13 amino acids long. Trimming pared 10 bases from V and 5 bases from J, leaving 17 bases between. CDR3 loop: CATRPRSGYGYTF. DNA of the CDR3: TGTGCCACCCGGCCCCGGTCGGGATATGGCTACACCTTC.

The chain uses TRBV3-1 (or the pseudogene TRBV3-2) and TRBJ2-7; D gene ambiguous. The length of the CDR3 is 14 residues. Germline V gives CDR1 LGHDT, CDR2 YNNKEL (reference sequence). Trimming removed 0 bases from V and 0 bases from J, with 6 bases in between. DNA of the CDR3: TGTGCCAGCAGCCAAGAACGTAGCTCCTACGAGCAGTACTTC. Residues: CASSQERSSYEQYF.

The chain is built from TRBV6-5 and TRBJ1-5; 11 nucleotides line up with TRBD1. With V trimmed by 4 bases and J by 4 bases, 0 bases remained unmatched. Germline V gives CDR1 MNHEY, CDR2 SVGAGI. The CDR3 runs to 14 residues. The CDR3 DNA reads TGTGCCAGCAGTTGGGACAGGGGGAATCAGCCCCAGCATTTT. Protein: CASSWDRGNQPQHF.

The chain links TRBV27 to TRBJ2-2, with TRBD1 matching 8 bases. Germline-derived CDR1 and CDR2 are MNHEY and SMNVEV (reference sequence). The CDR3 covers 15 residues. Losses at the gene ends were 5 bases for V and 5 bases for J; bases not matched to a gene: 7. CDR3 DNA: TGTGCCAGCAGTCCTGACAGGGGCGAGACCGGGGAGCTGTTTTTT. It is translated as CASSPDRGETGELFF.

The chain links TRBV3-1 (or the pseudogene TRBV3-2) to TRBJ1-5, with 10 bases fitting TRBD1. CDR1 LGHDT and CDR2 YNNKEL come from the germline V gene (reference sequence). The CDR3 totals 20 residues. V dropped 0 bases and J dropped 5; count of bases not matched to a gene: 16. In DNA form, the CDR3 reads TGTGCCAGCAGCCAAGATGTCCCGGACAGGGGGTTAAGGGAGTATCAGCCCCAGCATTTT. This sequence encodes CASSQDVPDRGLREYQPQHF.

The rearrangement joins TRBV7-8 to TRBJ1-5; D is ambiguous. With 5 bases removed from V and 3 bases from J, the gap between germline ends came to 17 bases. This CDR3 has 16 residues. CDR1 is SGHVS, CDR2 FQNEAQ, per germline. The CDR3 is CASSGPGRSYNQPQHF. For the CDR3, the DNA is TGTGCCAGCAGCGGACCCGGCCGGTCCTACAATCAGCCCCAGCATTTT.

J is TRBJ2-2 and V is TRBV9; 8 bases map to TRBD1. The CDR3 is made up of 14 amino acids. The junction had 5 bases not matched to a gene; V was cut back by 5 bases and J by 5 bases. Germline V lookup: CDR1 SGDLS, CDR2 YYNGEE. DNA of the CDR3: TGTGCCAGCAGGTCTGACAGGGGAACCGGGGAGCTGTTTTTT. Encoded protein: CASRSDRGTGELFF.

This clone occurred once. This chain links TRBV19 with TRBJ1-1, with 7 nucleotides matching TRBD1. The CDR3 totals 15 residues. V dropped 7 bases and J dropped 2; count of bases not matched to a gene: 10. The germline gives CDR1 LNHDA, CDR2 SQIVND (reference sequence). The CDR3, as DNA: TGTGCCAGTATCCCTATGACAGGGTCCAACACTGAAGCTTTCTTT. This gives the protein CASIPMTGSNTEAFF.

This rearrangement joins TRBV4-1 to TRBJ1-2; 8 bases are a match to TRBD1. This CDR3 region has 17 residues. V shed 2 bases and J 8 bases; nucleotides not matched to a gene: 16. The V gene's germline CDR1 is MGHRA and CDR2 YSYEKL. CDR3 in amino acids: CASSQTRNSGGARGYTF. The CDR3 DNA reads TGCGCCAGCAGCCAAACCCGAAACTCAGGGGGCGCGAGGGGCTACACCTTC.

This rearrangement joins TRBV11-2 to TRBJ2-2; perhaps TRBD2 as D (6 bases). Trimming cost V 2 bases and J 5 bases, with 15 bases left between them. Germline V gene lookup returns CDR1 SGHAT and CDR2 FQNNGV. This CDR3 region has 16 residues. The CDR3 spells CASSLFLRRGTGELFF. CDR3 DNA sequence: TGTGCCAGCAGCTTATTCTTGCGGAGGGGTACCGGGGAGCTGTTTTTT. The full variable domain, its missing parts supplied by reference TRBV11-2 and TRBJ2-2, is EAGVAQSPRYKIIEKRQSVAFWCNPISGHATLYWYQQILGQGPKLLIQFQNNGVVDDSQLPKDRFSAERLKGVDSTLKIQPAKLEDSAVYLCASSLFLRRGTGELFFGEGSRLTVL.

V gene TRBV20-1 combines with J gene TRBJ1-5, with D possibly being TRBD1 (5 bases). Trimming cost V 3 bases and J 2 bases, with 17 bases left between them. There are 16 residues in the CDR3. CDR1 and CDR2 from the germline V gene are DFQATT and SNEGSKA (reference sequence). The CDR3 DNA reads TGCAGTGCTAGTGGGGCTCTATGGGAGGGCAATCAGCCCCAGCATTTT. Its translation: CSASGALWEGNQPQHF.

The chain has TRBV2 and TRBJ1-6; 9 bases match TRBD1. Germline CDR1 is SNHLY and CDR2 is FYNNEI. V was clipped by 5 bases and J by 10 bases; unmatched bases: 6. The length of the CDR3 is 14 residues. The CDR3: CASSPRTGESPLHF. The CDR3 bases are TGTGCCAGCAGTCCCAGGACAGGGGAATCACCCCTCCACTTT.

The gene calls are TRBV2 and TRBJ2-7; D is possibly TRBD2 (6 bases). CDR1 is SNHLY, CDR2 FYNNEI, per germline. The CDR3 has 16 residues. The V and J ends lost 6 bases and 5 bases respectively, with 23 bases between them. This chain's CDR3 is CASSLLAFGRKDEQYF. The CDR3 DNA is TGTGCCAGCAGCTTACTAGCTTTTGGGCGTAAGGACGAGCAGTACTTC.